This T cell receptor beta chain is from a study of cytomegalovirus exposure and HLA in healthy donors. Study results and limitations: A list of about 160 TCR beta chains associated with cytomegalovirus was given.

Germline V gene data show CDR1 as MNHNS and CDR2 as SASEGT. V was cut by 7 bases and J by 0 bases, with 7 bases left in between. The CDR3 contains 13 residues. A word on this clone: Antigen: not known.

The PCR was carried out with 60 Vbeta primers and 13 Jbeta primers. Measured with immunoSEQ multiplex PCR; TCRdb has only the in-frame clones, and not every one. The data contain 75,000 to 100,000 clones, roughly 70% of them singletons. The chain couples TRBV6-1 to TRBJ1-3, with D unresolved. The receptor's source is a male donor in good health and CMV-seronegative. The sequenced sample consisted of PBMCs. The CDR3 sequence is CASTGSSGNTIYF. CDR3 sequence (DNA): TGTGCCAGCACGGGGAGCTCTGGAAACACCATATATTTT.